Reported below is one T cell receptor (beta chain). The CD4+ fraction was divided into a CD45RA+ naive subset and a CD45RA-negative memory subset. The assay ran at deep level. Profiling relied on immunoSEQ multiplex PCR, and the TCRdb table lists in-frame clones only, not all of them. This table holds fewer than 2.5 million clones, 80% to 95% found once. This sample was taken from a study of shared clonotypes between healthy human individuals. Germline V CDR1 and CDR2: SGDLS, YYNGEE. The CDR3 sequence is 18 residues long. The ends lost 3 bases at V and 2 bases at J; junction bases unmatched: 13. The TCR originated in a man between 18 and 29 years old in good health. Some clones in this sample may be carry-over from other donors' samples. This rearrangement joins TRBV9 to TRBJ1-5; 8 nucleotides align to TRBD1. The sample consisted of naive CD4+ T cells from PBMCs. As to subset: CD45RA+ positively selected. The CDR3 DNA sequence: TGTGCCAGCAGCGGCGTACGGCAGGGGGCTTTCGGCAATCAGCCCCAGCATTTT. Amino acid sequence: CASSGVRQGAFGNQPQHF.